The 12 T cell receptor beta chains given below trace back to one sample, sequenced in a study of T cells in Graves' hyperthyroidism and ophthalmopathy. The CDR3 regions of TCR beta were amplified from RNA transcripts. Primed by the HTBI set, a first-round RT-PCR was run on the TCR CDR3. TCRdb re-called the multiplex PCR reads through MiXCR, storing one row per CDR3 protein. The sample lists hundreds of thousands of distinct CDR3 sequences; about a third were seen once. Sequencing was performed on blood. The source of these receptors is a woman aged 40 to 50 with Graves' hyperthyroidism.

In the case of this clonotype: One end of the junction fails to match germline, which may point to a read error. The chain employs TRBV5-8 and TRBJ2-5, with TRBD2 matching 9 bases. This CDR3 has 16 amino acids. Germline V gene data show CDR1 as SGHTS and CDR2 as YDEGEE. CDR3 in amino acids: CASNLGGGGAPETQYF. The CDR3 DNA is TGTGCCAGCAACTTGGGAGGCGGGGGGGCCCCGGAAACCCAGTACTTC.

Notes on this clonotype: It may be a read error: a sequence one base away is much more abundant. This sequence joins TRBV25-1 and TRBJ2-5; D ambiguous. Per germline, CDR1 MGHDK and CDR2 SYGVNS. Deletions cut 0 bases from V and 4 bases from J, with 15 bases between. The CDR3 has 16 residues. CDR3 region: CASSEYHRSPRETQYF. The CDR3 bases are TGTGCCAGCAGTGAATATCATCGTAGCCCTCGAGAGACCCAGTACTTC.

V is TRBV10-3 and J is TRBJ1-6, with 7 nucleotides matching TRBD1. Germline V lookup: CDR1 ENHRY, CDR2 SYGVKD. The CDR3 covers 14 residues. J was trimmed by 18 bases and V by 6 bases; bases with no gene match: 17. The CDR3 sequence is CAISQPGQPGLAHF. CDR3 in DNA: TGTGCCATCAGCCAACCGGGACAGCCAGGTTTGGCCCACTTT.

J is TRBJ1-6 and V is TRBV6-6; 8 positions agree with TRBD1. CDR1 and CDR2 (germline): MNHNY, SVGAGI (reference sequence). After removal of 6 bases from V and 9 bases from J, the junction contained 7 bases not matched to a gene. This CDR3 has 14 amino acids. The DNA of the CDR3 is TGTGCCAGCAGCGCGACAGGGGATCGTTCACCCCTCCACTTT. This translates into CASSATGDRSPLHF.

This clonotype showed up many times. The J gene is TRBJ1-4, the V gene TRBV7-9; maybe TRBD1 (5 bases). The V end lost 5 bases, the J end lost 0 bases, and 10 bases lay between the germline ends. In germline, CDR1 is SEHNR, CDR2 FQNEAQ (reference sequence). This CDR3 is built from 15 residues. The DNA for the CDR3 is TGTGCCAGCAGCCGGTCGACAGCAACTAATGAAAAACTGTTTTTT. Translated, it gives CASSRSTATNEKLFF. The variable domain in full, completed from reference TRBV7-9 and TRBJ1-4, reads DTGVSQNPRHKITKRGQNVTFRCDPISEHNRLYWYRQTLGQGPEFLTYFQNEAQLEKSRLLSDRFSAERPKGSFSTLEIQRTEQGDSAMYLCASSRSTATNEKLFFGSGTQLSVL.

The genes are TRBV9 and TRBJ2-7; TRBD2 is a possible D gene (5 bases). The germline V gene encodes CDR1 SGDLS and CDR2 YYNGEE. With 4 bases removed from V and 5 bases from J, the gap between germline ends came to 16 bases. This CDR3 is built from 14 residues. In nucleotides, the CDR3 is TGTGCCAGCAGCTTCGATCGAGGGTCCCACGAGCAGTACTTC. It specifies CASSFDRGSHEQYF. The variable domain in full, with the rest retrieved from reference TRBV9 and TRBJ2-7, is DSGVTQTPKHLITATGQRVTLRCSPRSGDLSVYWYQQSLDQGLQFLIQYYNGEERAKGNILERFSAQQFPDLHSELNLSSLELGDSALYFCASSFDRGSHEQYFGPGTRLTVT.

This clonotype was recorded once. This may be a read error, as it is one base from a much larger clone. Here the CDR3 reads CASSPRRGADNTEAFF. In DNA form, the CDR3 reads TGTGCCAGCAGCCCAAGACGGGGGGCTGACAACACTGAAGCTTTCTTT. J is TRBJ1-1 and V is TRBV9; D perhaps matches TRBD1 (6 bases). The CDR3 extends over 16 amino acids. The germline gives CDR1 SGDLS, CDR2 YYNGEE. V was cut by 4 bases and J by 2 bases, with 18 bases left in between.

At least ten counts were recorded for this clonotype. The V and J genes are TRBV7-2 and TRBJ2-7; D gene uncertain. V was trimmed by 3 bases and J by 4 bases, leaving 7 bases between them. Germline V gene lookup returns CDR1 SGHTA and CDR2 FQGNSA. The CDR3 is made up of 12 amino acids. CDR3 nucleotide sequence: TGTGCCAGCAGCTTTCTAGAATACGAGCAGTACTTC. Residues: CASSFLEYEQYF.

The CDR3 protein is CSFDSMRDYGYTF. As DNA, the CDR3 is TGCAGCTTCGACAGTATGAGGGACTATGGCTACACCTTC. This chain joins TRBV29-1 and TRBJ1-2; TRBD1 is a possible D gene (5 bases). The CDR3 runs 13 residues. From germline, CDR1 is SQVTM and CDR2 ANQGSEA. V lost 8 bases and J 3 bases, leaving 16 bases between the germline ends.

Remarks on this clonotype: Since a much larger clone is just one base distant, this may be a read error. The J gene is TRBJ1-6, the V gene TRBV14; tentative D call: TRBD1 (5 bases). V lost 1 base and J 9 bases, leaving 13 bases between the germline ends. Germline lookup yields CDR1 SGHDN and CDR2 FVKESK. This CDR3 is built from 15 residues. The CDR3 bases are TGTGCCAGCAGCCAAGGGGACTTCCCAGGTTCACCCCTCCACTTT. Translation: CASSQGDFPGSPLHF.

The chain recombines TRBV7-9 with TRBJ2-2; TRBD2 is a possible D gene (7 bases). Germline CDR1 and CDR2: SEHNR and FQNEAQ (reference sequence). V was shortened by 1 base and J by 2 bases, with 17 bases between the two germline ends. The CDR3 sequence is 18 residues long. The CDR3 spells CASSLGRSGGLNTGELFF. DNA of the CDR3: TGTGCCAGCAGCTTAGGTCGGTCGGGGGGCCTTAACACCGGGGAGCTGTTTTTT.

The chain links TRBV25-1 to TRBJ1-2; TRBD1 might be the D (6 bases). CDR3 length equals 16 residues. Germline V gene sequence: CDR1 MGHDK, CDR2 SYGVNS. The V end lost 8 bases, the J end lost 2 bases, and 21 bases lay between the germline ends. The CDR3 sequence: CASVEGEGQRNYGYTF. CDR3 nucleotides: TGTGCCAGCGTTGAAGGAGAAGGACAGAGAAACTATGGCTACACCTTC.